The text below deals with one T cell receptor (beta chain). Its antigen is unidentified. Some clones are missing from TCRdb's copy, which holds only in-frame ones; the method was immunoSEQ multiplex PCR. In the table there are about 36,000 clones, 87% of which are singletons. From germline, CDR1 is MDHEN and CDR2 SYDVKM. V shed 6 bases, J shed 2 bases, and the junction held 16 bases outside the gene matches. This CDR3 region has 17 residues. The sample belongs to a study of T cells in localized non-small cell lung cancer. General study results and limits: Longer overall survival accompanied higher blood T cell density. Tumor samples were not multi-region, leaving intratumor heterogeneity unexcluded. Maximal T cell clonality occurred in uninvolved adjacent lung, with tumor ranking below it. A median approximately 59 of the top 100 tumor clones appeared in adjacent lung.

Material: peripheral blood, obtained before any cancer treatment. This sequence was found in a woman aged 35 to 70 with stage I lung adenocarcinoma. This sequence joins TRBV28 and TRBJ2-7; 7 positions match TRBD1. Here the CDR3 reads CASSLTRDSGSTYEQYF. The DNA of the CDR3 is TGTGCCAGCAGCCTCACTCGGGACAGTGGATCCACCTACGAGCAGTACTTC. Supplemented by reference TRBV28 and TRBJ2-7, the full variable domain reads DVKVTQSSRYLVKRTGEKVFLECVQDMDHENMFWYRQDPGLGLRLIYFSYDVKMKEKGDIPEGYSVSREKKERFSLILESASTNQTSMYLCASSLTRDSGSTYEQYFGPGTRLTVT.